This TCR beta chain was recorded in a study of shared clonotypes between healthy human individuals. Germline-derived CDR1 and CDR2 are SGHNT and YYREEE (reference sequence). CDR3 length: 12 residues. The V gene lost 0 bases and the J gene lost 9 bases, with 7 bases spanning the gap. Genomic DNA belonging to each subset was distributed in equal measure over several immunoSEQ plates. The data were produced by immunoSEQ multiplex PCR, yet TCRdb's version contains in-frame clones alone and is incomplete. The sample records approximately 810,000 clones, 85% to 95% being singletons. Naive CD8 cells, CD45RO-negative and positively selected for CCR7, excluded terminally differentiated effector memory CD45RA+ cells.

The source is a man younger than 40 in good health. The rearrangement uses TRBV5-4 and TRBJ2-1; D not resolved. The sequencing input was naive CD8+ T cells sorted from blood. DNA of the CDR3: TGTGCCAGCAGCTTGGCCGGTGGTGAGCAGTTCTTC. It yields the protein CASSLAGGEQFF.